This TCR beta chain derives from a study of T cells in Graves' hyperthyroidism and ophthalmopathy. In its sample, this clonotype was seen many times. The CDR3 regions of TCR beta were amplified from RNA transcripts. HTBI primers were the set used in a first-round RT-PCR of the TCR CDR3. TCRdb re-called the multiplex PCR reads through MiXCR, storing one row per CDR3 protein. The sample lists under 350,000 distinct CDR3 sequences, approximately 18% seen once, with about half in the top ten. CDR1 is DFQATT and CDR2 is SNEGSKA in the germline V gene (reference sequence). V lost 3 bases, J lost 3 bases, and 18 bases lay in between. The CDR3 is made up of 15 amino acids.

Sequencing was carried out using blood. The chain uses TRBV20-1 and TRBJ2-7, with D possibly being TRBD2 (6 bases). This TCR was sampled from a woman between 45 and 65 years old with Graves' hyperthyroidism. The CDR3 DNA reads TGCAGTGCTAGCGATGGTGCGGGATTGGACTACGAGCAGTACTTC. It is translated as CSASDGAGLDYEQYF.